The 13 T cell receptor beta chains in this list originate from one sample, sequenced in a study of beta chain features in type 1 diabetes. Since all of the isolated RNA was reverse transcribed, expressed TCRB transcripts were what got sequenced. Method: immunoSEQ multiplex PCR; TCRdb's copy keeps in-frame clones and lacks some. The sample contains roughly 610,000 clones, about a sixth of which appear only once. The sequenced sample was naive CD4+ T cells from blood. The receptors derive from a young man in good health.

This chain uses TRBV6-1 with TRBJ1-5; 8 nucleotides align to TRBD1. The CDR3 totals 16 residues. The V and J ends lost 4 bases and 4 bases, in that order; junction bases with no gene match: 9. Germline CDR1 reads MNHNS; CDR2 reads SASEGT. CDR3 nucleotides: TGTGCCAGCAGTGCGAAGGGCCGGACAGGGAATCAGCCCCAGCATTTT. Protein product: CASSAKGRTGNQPQHF.

The chain uses TRBV18 and TRBJ1-6, with 11 bases identical to TRBD1. Unmatched junction bases numbered 8, after V lost 3 bases and J lost 10 bases. The germline V gene has CDR1 KGHSH and CDR2 LQKENI. The CDR3 has 16 amino acids. In DNA form, the CDR3 reads TGTGCCAGCTCACCTAAGGGACAGGGGGTATCCTCACCCCTCCACTTT. It codes for CASSPKGQGVSSPLHF.

The chain has TRBV7-9 and TRBJ2-7; D perhaps matches TRBD1 (5 bases). Trimming stripped 6 bases from V and 3 bases from J, with 12 bases between. The CDR3 spans 13 residues. Germline CDR1 is SEHNR and CDR2 is FQNEAQ (reference sequence). The CDR3 region is CASRIDSNYEQYF. DNA for the CDR3: TGTGCCAGCAGGATCGACAGCAACTACGAGCAGTACTTC.

The chain combines TRBV7-3 with TRBJ2-3; D not certain. Germline CDR1 reads SGHTA; CDR2 reads FQGTGA. V was cut by 3 bases and J by 6 bases, with 10 bases left in between. There are 13 residues in the CDR3. The CDR3 spells CASSFKGSDTQYF. The DNA of the CDR3 is TGTGCCAGCAGCTTCAAGGGTTCGGATACGCAGTATTTT.

In the case of this clone: The sample carries other DNA sequences with the same CDR3. The chain links TRBV6-5 to TRBJ2-7, with TRBD1 matching 10 bases. The CDR3 is 16 residues long. Trimming cost V 4 bases and J 1 base; bases outside gene matches: 7. The germline V gene encodes CDR1 MNHEY and CDR2 SVGAGI. The CDR3 nucleotides are TGTGCCAGCAGTTTTTATGGGACAGGGGATTCCTACGAGCAGTACTTC. Its translation: CASSFYGTGDSYEQYF.

The chain has TRBV27 and TRBJ2-7; D uncertain. Germline V gene data show CDR1 as MNHEY and CDR2 as SMNVEV (reference sequence). The ends were cut back, 10 bases at V and 5 bases at J, with 18 bases in the middle. The CDR3 covers 13 residues. CDR3 coding DNA: TGTGCCACCTTTACTGGCGGTACGAACGAGCAGTACTTC. It translates to CATFTGGTNEQYF.

This clone appeared a few times. J is TRBJ2-7 and V is TRBV7-2, with a tentative D call TRBD2 (5 bases). The germline V gene encodes CDR1 SGHTA and CDR2 FQGNSA. The CDR3 has 16 amino acids. Trimming shortened V by 1 base and J by 0 bases, and 13 bases separated the two germline ends. CDR3 region: CASSLDRRVRSYEQYF. The CDR3 bases are TGTGCCAGCAGCTTAGATCGGCGGGTCCGCTCCTACGAGCAGTACTTC.

The chain employs TRBV9 and TRBJ2-4, with TRBD2 identical over 8 bases. CDR3 length: 14 residues. CDR1 and CDR2 (germline): SGDLS, YYNGEE. Trimming at V came to 0 bases and at J to 10 bases, leaving 6 bases not matched to a gene. The CDR3 loop reads CASSVEPTGGIQYF. The CDR3 nucleotides are TGTGCCAGCAGCGTAGAACCCACGGGGGGGATTCAGTACTTC. The variable domain in full, with the rest retrieved from reference TRBV9 and TRBJ2-4, is DSGVTQTPKHLITATGQRVTLRCSPRSGDLSVYWYQQSLDQGLQFLIQYYNGEERAKGNILERFSAQQFPDLHSELNLSSLELGDSALYFCASSVEPTGGIQYFGAGTRLSVL.

CDR3 sequence reads: CASTPWGSSTDTQYF. The CDR3 DNA follows: TGTGCCAGCACCCCCTGGGGCTCTAGCACAGATACGCAGTATTTT. The chain is built from TRBV6-1 and TRBJ2-3; D perhaps matches TRBD1 (5 bases). This CDR3 has 15 residues. In germline, CDR1 is MNHNS, CDR2 SASEGT. The ends were cut back, 7 bases at V and 0 bases at J, with 14 bases in the middle.

This clone was seen only a few times. The CDR3 region is CASSRDGPGGTEAFF. For the CDR3, the DNA is TGCGCCAGCAGCCGAGACGGTCCTGGGGGCACTGAAGCTTTCTTT. V is TRBV4-3 and J is TRBJ1-1, with D tentatively TRBD1 (5 bases). The CDR3 extends over 15 amino acids. CDR1 LGHNA and CDR2 YSLEER come from the germline V gene. Between the trimmed V and J ends, which lost 4 bases and 4 bases, there was a span of 16 bases.

This chain connects TRBV6-5 to TRBJ2-7; 7 bases fit TRBD1. The CDR3 is 14 amino acids. V shed 4 bases and J 2 bases; nucleotides not matched to a gene: 5. Per germline, CDR1 MNHEY and CDR2 SVGAGI. The CDR3, as DNA: TGTGCCAGCAGTTCCGGACAGGTAGCCTACGAGCAGTACTTC. Translating it yields CASSSGQVAYEQYF.

This clone has only a few counts. Within the sample, other DNA sequences also encode this same CDR3. This chain uses TRBV7-2 with TRBJ1-5; D may be TRBD1 (6 bases). CDR3 size: 13 residues. V lost 4 bases to trimming and J lost 2 bases, with 6 bases between them. From germline, CDR1 is SGHTA and CDR2 FQGNSA. In nucleotides, the CDR3 is TGTGCCAGCAGCTCAGGGGGCAATCAGCCCCAGCATTTT. It translates to CASSSGGNQPQHF. Combining the CDR3 with reference TRBV7-2 and TRBJ1-5 gives the whole variable domain GAGVSQSPSNKVTEKGKDVELRCDPISGHTALYWYRQSLGQGLEFLIYFQGNSAPDKSGLPSDRFSAERTGGSVSTLTIQRTQQEDSAVYLCASSSGGNQPQHFGDGTRLSIL.

The CDR3 spells CASSLTGGSQPQHF. CDR3 nucleotide sequence: TGTGCCAGCAGCTTGACAGGGGGGAGTCAGCCCCAGCATTTT. V usage is TRBV7-9 and J usage is TRBJ1-5, with 9 bases lining up with TRBD1. V lost 3 bases to trimming and J lost 6 bases; unmatched junction nucleotides: 3. Per germline, CDR1 SEHNR and CDR2 FQNEAQ (reference sequence). The CDR3 length is 14 residues.